Sequencing of this T cell receptor (beta chain) was carried out in a study of OX40 agonist ivuxolimab in advanced cancers. The V and J ends lost 7 bases and 6 bases, in that order; junction bases with no gene match: 4. Germline V gene lookup returns CDR1 LNHDA and CDR2 SQIVND (reference sequence). The CDR3 totals 13 residues. Some clones are missing from TCRdb's copy, which holds only in-frame ones; the method was immunoSEQ multiplex PCR. The sample lists under 75,000 clones, roughly 89% occurring once. The sample consisted of CD4+ or CD8+ T cells sorted from blood, taken in a trial of the OX40 agonist ivuxolimab. V is TRBV19 and J is TRBJ1-5; 9 bases map to TRBD1. This sequence originates from an adult with an advanced solid tumor such as melanoma, head and neck, liver or kidney cancer. The chain's CDR3 is CASKVTGGQPQHF. CDR3 nucleotide sequence: TGTGCCAGTAAGGTGACAGGGGGTCAGCCCCAGCATTTT.